Presented here are 18 T cell receptor beta chains from one specimen sequenced in a study of control samples from healthy donors and cancer patients. Measured with immunoSEQ multiplex PCR; TCRdb has only the in-frame clones, and not every one. The table includes fewer than 9,500 clones, 91% detected once. Material: PBMCs. Receptors originate from a man aged 60 to 69 with colorectal cancer.

The rearrangement joins TRBV7-2 to TRBJ2-7; no reliable D call. Trimming removed 1 base at V and 3 bases at J, with 1 base between. Germline lookup yields CDR1 SGHTA and CDR2 FQGNSA. CDR3 length equals 11 residues. This CDR3 reads CASSLVYEQYF. The CDR3 nucleotides read TGTGCCAGCAGCTTAGTCTACGAGCAGTACTTC.

The table lists this clone with a count of one. This chain connects TRBV7-9 to TRBJ1-1, with D unclear. The V and J ends lost 2 bases and 0 bases respectively, with 7 bases between them. CDR1 SEHNR and CDR2 FQNEAQ come from the germline V gene (reference sequence). This CDR3 is 14 amino acids long. This CDR3 reads CASSLFVLNTEAFF. The CDR3 DNA reads as TGTGCCAGCAGCTTATTCGTTTTGAACACTGAAGCTTTCTTT.

The V gene is TRBV6-1, the J gene TRBJ2-2, with D uncertain. The CDR3 is made up of 15 amino acids. Germline loops: CDR1 MNHNS, CDR2 SASEGT. Trimming stripped 1 base from V and 3 bases from J, with 9 bases between. CDR3 region: CASSEEGWYTGELFF. DNA of the CDR3: TGTGCCAGCAGTGAAGAGGGTTGGTACACCGGGGAGCTGTTTTTT.

This chain connects TRBV7-9 to TRBJ2-7; 7 bases agree with TRBD1. CDR1 SEHNR and CDR2 FQNEAQ come from the germline V gene (reference sequence). The CDR3 loop spans 14 amino acids. Trimming removed 6 bases from V and 2 bases from J; junction bases left unmatched: 7. The CDR3 loop is CASSSRDSPYEQYF. CDR3 bases: TGTGCCAGCAGTAGCCGGGACAGCCCCTACGAGCAGTACTTC. Variable domain in full (rest from reference TRBV7-9 and TRBJ2-7): DTGVSQNPRHKITKRGQNVTFRCDPISEHNRLYWYRQTLGQGPEFLTYFQNEAQLEKSRLLSDRFSAERPKGSFSTLEIQRTEQGDSAMYLCASSSRDSPYEQYFGPGTRLTVT.

In this sample, this clone turned up a few times. The genes are TRBV19 and TRBJ2-2; the D gene is possibly TRBD2 (5 bases). This CDR3 comprises 15 residues. Germline-derived CDR1 and CDR2 are LNHDA and SQIVND (reference sequence). The germline V and J ends were trimmed by 4 bases and 4 bases, with 13 bases remaining between them. The CDR3, as DNA: TGTGCCAGTAGTAACCCCTCGGGGTTCACCGGGGAGCTGTTTTTT. As protein: CASSNPSGFTGELFF.

The rearrangement uses TRBV9 and TRBJ2-1; TRBD2 matches at 8 bases. With V trimmed by 4 bases and J by 2 bases, 8 bases remained unmatched. The CDR3 spans 16 residues. CDR1 is SGDLS and CDR2 is YYNGEE in the germline V gene. CDR3 protein: CASSRPGGTAYNEQFF. CDR3 coding DNA: TGTGCCAGCAGCCGGCCGGGGGGGACGGCCTACAATGAGCAGTTCTTC.

This chain links TRBV4-2 with TRBJ1-6; the D is unclear. Germline assignment: CDR1 LGHNA and CDR2 YNFKEQ. V shed 3 bases and J shed 5 bases, with 14 bases lying between them. This CDR3 region has 16 residues. The CDR3 DNA follows: TGTGCCAGCAGCCAGCCCTTGGGCAGGAATAATTCACCCCTCCACTTT. It specifies CASSQPLGRNNSPLHF.

A word on this clone: The germline gene is not matched at one end of the junction; a read error may be the cause. The V gene is TRBV5-8, the J gene TRBJ1-5; the D is unclear. Germline V gene lookup returns CDR1 SGHTS and CDR2 YDEGEE. The CDR3 length is 14 residues. The CDR3 coding sequence is TGTGCCAGCAGCGAGGACGATAGCGATCAGCCCCAGCATTTT. Translated: CASSEDDSDQPQHF.

This chain uses TRBV19 with TRBJ1-2, with a tentative D call TRBD1 (5 bases). The CDR3 loop spans 14 amino acids. The ends were cut back, 7 bases at V and 8 bases at J, with 20 bases in the middle. Germline lookup yields CDR1 LNHDA and CDR2 SQIVND (reference sequence). The CDR3 DNA reads TGTGCCAGTACTCGGTCGGGACCCCTTACCGGCTACACCTTC. This encodes CASTRSGPLTGYTF.

The chain has TRBV19 and TRBJ1-5; 9 nucleotides agree with TRBD1. This CDR3 comprises 15 residues. Germline-derived CDR1 and CDR2 are LNHDA and SQIVND (reference sequence). The trim removed 4 bases at V and 4 bases at J, leaving 5 bases unmatched. The CDR3 coding sequence is TGTGCCAGTAGTAGACGGGACAGGGAAAATCAGCCCCAGCATTTT. This codes for CASSRRDRENQPQHF.

This clone appeared once. At one of its ends the junction is not consistent with the germline gene, which may arise from a read error. Other DNA sequences in this specimen translate into the identical CDR3. The chain employs TRBV5-6 and TRBJ1-1; D is unclear. Germline assignment: CDR1 SGHDT and CDR2 YYEEEE. CDR3 length equals 14 residues. The CDR3 sequence: CASSLGGRFTEAFF. DNA for the CDR3: TGTGCCAGCAGCTTGGGGGGAAGGTTCACTGAGGCTTTCTTT.

The rearrangement links TRBV6-6 to TRBJ2-1; D is possibly TRBD1 or TRBD2 (5 bases each). In germline, CDR1 is MNHNY, CDR2 SVGAGI (reference sequence). The V gene lost 6 bases and the J gene lost 8 bases, with 11 bases spanning the gap. The CDR3 has 12 residues. The CDR3 here is CASSFGTYEQFF. The CDR3 bases are TGTGCCAGCAGCTTCGGGACGTATGAGCAGTTCTTC.

This clone was counted once. This chain joins TRBV2 and TRBJ1-1; D gene uncertain. Trimming removed 4 bases at V and 1 base at J, with 4 bases between. The CDR3 extends over 12 amino acids. Germline-derived CDR1 and CDR2 are SNHLY and FYNNEI. The CDR3 coding sequence is TGTGCCAGCAGTGGTACGAACACTGAAGCTTTCTTT. It is translated as CASSGTNTEAFF.

The gene calls are TRBV7-2 and TRBJ1-1, with no clear D. CDR3 length: 13 amino acids. Germline V gene data show CDR1 as SGHTA and CDR2 as FQGNSA. Between the trimmed V and J ends, which lost 1 base and 5 bases, there was a span of 8 bases. CDR3 loop: CASSLDPRTEAFF. In DNA form, the CDR3 reads TGTGCCAGCAGCTTAGATCCCAGGACTGAAGCTTTCTTT. Full variable domain (missing parts from reference TRBV7-2 and TRBJ1-1): GAGVSQSPSNKVTEKGKDVELRCDPISGHTALYWYRQSLGQGLEFLIYFQGNSAPDKSGLPSDRFSAERTGGSVSTLTIQRTQQEDSAVYLCASSLDPRTEAFFGQGTRLTVV.

V is TRBV28 and J is TRBJ2-7, with 7 bases that match TRBD1. CDR3 length: 15 residues. The germline V gene encodes CDR1 MDHEN and CDR2 SYDVKM. V shed 0 bases and J 4 bases; nucleotides not matched to a gene: 6. The CDR3 sequence is CASSLWSGGEYEQYF. CDR3 DNA sequence: TGTGCCAGCAGTTTATGGTCAGGGGGTGAATACGAGCAGTACTTC.

This chain links TRBV7-9 with TRBJ2-6, with D possibly matching TRBD1 (5 bases). Germline CDR1 reads SEHNR; CDR2 reads FQNEAQ (reference sequence). V lost 5 bases to trimming and J lost 0 bases, with 8 bases between them. This CDR3 contains 15 residues. CDR3 DNA sequence: TGTGCCAGCAGCCGAGACAGCTCTGGGGCCAACGTCCTGACTTTC. Residues: CASSRDSSGANVLTF.

The chain couples TRBV10-1 to TRBJ2-3; TRBD2 aligns across 9 bases. J lost 9 bases, V lost 6 bases, and 1 base had no gene match. This CDR3 is 11 amino acids long. CDR1 and CDR2 from the germline V gene are WNHNN and SYGVQD (reference sequence). CDR3 loop: CASSGLATQYF. The CDR3 DNA reads as TGCGCCAGCAGCGGACTAGCGACGCAGTATTTT.

The chain has TRBV7-8 and TRBJ1-2; D is perhaps TRBD1 (6 bases). This CDR3 has 15 residues. CDR1 is SGHVS, CDR2 FQNEAQ, per germline. Deletions cut 5 bases from V and 8 bases from J, with 21 bases between. The CDR3 spells CASSEAGTPRRGYTF. The CDR3 bases are TGTGCCAGCAGCGAAGCCGGGACACCTCGGAGGGGCTACACCTTC.